This T cell receptor beta chain emerged from a study of blood T cell repertoires in COVID-19. Study information: The United States, Italy and Spain supplied acute and convalescent COVID-19 samples. Nucleic acid was either cDNA or gDNA, and it came from T cells, B-cell-depleted T cells, or PBMCs.

V lost 1 base to trimming and J lost 0 bases, with 9 bases between them. Germline V CDR1 and CDR2: SQVTM, ANQGSEA. This CDR3 has 14 residues. The Seattle patients joined while their infection was active and were tracked longitudinally afterward. Per the original data handling: The assay estimated nucleated cells by amplifying reference gene primers. Clones were read by immunoSEQ multiplex PCR, and TCRdb kept only the in-frame ones, dropping some. The V and J calls and clone size are taken from that table; D and trimming were inferred from the DNA. Among about 270,000 clones listed, 91% were seen once.

The source of this sequence is a person aged 18 to 29 with COVID-19, enrolled during active disease. V and J are TRBV29-1 and TRBJ1-1, with D possibly being TRBD1 (6 bases). The sequencing input was peripheral blood. The CDR3 DNA reads TGCAGCGTTGAAGTCAGGGGCCTGAACACTGAAGCTTTCTTT. The encoded protein is CSVEVRGLNTEAFF.